This paragraph covers one T cell receptor beta chain sequence. This sample was included in a study of T cell changes during pregnancy in multiple sclerosis. From germline, CDR1 is SGHTA and CDR2 FQGNSA. Trimming took 4 bases from V and 5 from J; bases not matched to a gene: 1. The CDR3 is 12 amino acids. Clones were sequenced by immunoSEQ multiplex PCR, and TCRdb holds only the in-frame ones, with some missing. The repertoire consists of around 60,000 clones, with roughly 90% occurring once and the leading ten covering around 2.7%. The chain is built from TRBV7-2 and TRBJ1-1, with 7 bases that match TRBD1. The clonotype comes from a female donor in good health, enrolled as a control in a pregnancy study. The sample consisted of peripheral blood, taken in the second trimester of pregnancy. The chain's CDR3 is CASSSGGTEAFF. The CDR3 bases are TGTGCCAGCAGCTCAGGGGGGACTGAAGCTTTCTTT.